Each of the 22 T cell receptor beta chains below was sequenced from the same sample in a study of blood T cell repertoires in COVID-19. Data came from immunoSEQ multiplex PCR; TCRdb stores just in-frame clones and leaves some out. The table lists hundreds of thousands of clones, approximately 88% of them singletons, with about 8.2% in the top ten. Specimen: peripheral blood. The receptors were sampled from a woman aged 45 to 65 with COVID-19, enrolled during active disease.

The chain links TRBV4-1 to TRBJ2-7, with 8 bases aligning to TRBD2. This CDR3 has 17 amino acids. The V segment lost 0 bases and the J segment 1 base; nucleotides outside the gene matches: 8. Looked up from germline, CDR1 is MGHRA and CDR2 is YSYEKL. The CDR3: CASSQERSRGDSYEQYF. The CDR3 DNA follows: TGCGCCAGCAGCCAAGAACGTTCGCGGGGGGATTCCTACGAGCAGTACTTC.

The rearrangement uses TRBV30 and TRBJ1-3; possible D gene TRBD1, 6 bases. This CDR3 has 16 amino acids. Looked up from germline, CDR1 is GTSNPN and CDR2 is SVGIG (reference sequence). V shed 3 bases and J shed 3 bases, with 18 bases lying between them. This CDR3 is CAWRDNYRAYGNTIYF. CDR3 nucleotide sequence: TGTGCCTGGAGGGACAATTACAGGGCGTATGGAAACACCATATATTTT.

This chain's CDR3 is CASGDDRSLGGYTF. The CDR3 DNA sequence: TGTGCCAGCGGAGATGACAGGTCATTGGGGGGCTACACCTTC. The chain has TRBV28 and TRBJ1-2; D may be TRBD1 (6 bases). V was shortened by 8 bases and J by 8 bases, with 21 bases between the two germline ends. CDR1 is MDHEN and CDR2 is SYDVKM in the germline V gene. The CDR3 has 14 residues.

This rearrangement joins TRBV15 to TRBJ2-3, with 7 bases that match TRBD1. The CDR3 has 12 residues. With 5 bases clipped from V and 12 bases from J, the junction kept 8 bases outside the gene matches. Germline assignment: CDR1 LNHNV and CDR2 YYDKDF (reference sequence). The CDR3 spells CATSGWDSSQYF. The CDR3 DNA is TGTGCCACCAGCGGGTGGGACAGCTCTCAGTATTTT.

The V gene is TRBV28, the J gene TRBJ2-5, with 7 bases matching TRBD2. After removal of 5 bases from V and 7 bases from J, the junction contained 7 bases not matched to a gene. Germline assignment: CDR1 MDHEN and CDR2 SYDVKM. The CDR3 is 13 residues long. CDR3 amino acids: CASSLGGRGTQYF. CDR3 sequence (DNA): TGTGCCAGCAGTCTGGGGGGGAGGGGGACCCAGTACTTC.

The rearrangement joins TRBV3-1 (or the pseudogene TRBV3-2) to TRBJ1-1, with 8 positions matching TRBD1. J lost 1 base, V lost 7 bases, and 5 bases had no gene match. CDR3 length: 14 residues. Germline V gene data show CDR1 as LGHDT and CDR2 as YNNKEL (reference sequence). CDR3 bases: TGTGCCAGCACCCAGGGGGCAGAGAACACTGAAGCTTTCTTT. It translates to CASTQGAENTEAFF.

The chain has TRBV4-1 and TRBJ2-1; the match to TRBD2 covers 12 bases. With 3 bases clipped from V and 0 bases from J, the junction kept 6 bases outside the gene matches. There are 18 residues in the CDR3. Germline V gene data show CDR1 as MGHRA and CDR2 as YSYEKL. The CDR3 reads CASSQGLAGLFSYNEQFF. CDR3 DNA sequence: TGCGCCAGCAGCCAGGGACTAGCGGGTTTATTCTCCTACAATGAGCAGTTCTTC.

This clone was found many times. The chain uses TRBV6-1 and TRBJ1-2; D is perhaps TRBD1 (6 bases). V was pared by 1 base and J by 0 bases, with 12 bases between. Germline assignment: CDR1 MNHNS and CDR2 SASEGT. The CDR3 is made up of 16 amino acids. CDR3 sequence reads: CASSEGQGYSNYGYTF. CDR3 in DNA: TGTGCCAGCAGTGAAGGGCAGGGGTACTCTAACTATGGCTACACCTTC.

This clone has more than one count but fewer than ten. This sequence joins TRBV5-6 and TRBJ2-1, with TRBD2 matching over 10 bases. The ends lost 2 bases at V and 4 bases at J; junction bases unmatched: 3. This CDR3 spans 15 amino acids. Germline-derived CDR1 and CDR2 are SGHDT and YYEEEE. CDR3 nucleotide sequence: TGTGCCAGCAGCTTTGGGACTAGCGCGTACAATGAGCAGTTCTTC. It encodes CASSFGTSAYNEQFF.

The chain uses TRBV25-1 and TRBJ2-7; D is undetermined. This CDR3 comprises 14 residues. V shed 3 bases and J shed 3 bases, with 12 bases lying between them. CDR1 and CDR2 (germline): MGHDK, SYGVNS. The CDR3 sequence is CASSDVLENYEQYF. The CDR3 DNA reads as TGTGCCAGCAGTGATGTGCTAGAGAACTACGAGCAGTACTTC.

This chain uses TRBV28 with TRBJ2-1; 7 nucleotides agree with TRBD1. V was clipped by 3 bases and J by 8 bases; unmatched bases: 7. CDR3 length: 14 residues. Germline values: CDR1 MDHEN, CDR2 SYDVKM. CDR3 coding DNA: TGTGCCAGCAGTTTGGGACAGTTGGCCGATGAGCAGTTCTTC. This encodes CASSLGQLADEQFF.

CDR3 region: CASSRDGGLGYTF. DNA of the CDR3: TGTGCCAGCAGCCGGGACGGGGGGTTAGGCTACACCTTC. V and J are TRBV7-9 and TRBJ1-2, with D possibly TRBD1 on 5 matching bases. The CDR3 totals 13 residues. From germline, CDR1 is SEHNR and CDR2 FQNEAQ (reference sequence). Trimming took 5 bases from V and 8 from J, leaving 15 bases between them. The full variable domain, in which reference TRBV7-9 and TRBJ1-2 provide the parts outside the CDR3, is DTGVSQNPRHKITKRGQNVTFRCDPISEHNRLYWYRQTLGQGPEFLTYFQNEAQLEKSRLLSDRFSAERPKGSFSTLEIQRTEQGDSAMYLCASSRDGGLGYTFGSGTRLTVV.

The chain is built from TRBV19 and TRBJ2-5, with TRBD1 as a possible D gene (6 bases). Trimming stripped 9 bases from V and 5 bases from J, with 13 bases between. The CDR3 covers 12 residues. CDR1 and CDR2 from the germline V gene are LNHDA and SQIVND (reference sequence). Here the CDR3 DNA reads TGTGCCAGCCGCGAGAGGGGGGAGACCCAGTACTTC. Translated, it gives CASRERGETQYF.

CDR3 protein: CASSEWRQSEDTQYF. As DNA, the CDR3 is TGTGCCAGCAGTGAATGGAGACAGTCAGAAGATACGCAGTATTTT. The rearrangement joins TRBV25-1 to TRBJ2-3; maybe TRBD1 (5 bases). The CDR3 contains 15 residues. CDR1 and CDR2 from the germline V gene are MGHDK and SYGVNS. With 1 base removed from V and 5 bases from J, the gap between germline ends came to 13 bases.

The chain combines TRBV27 with TRBJ2-1, with D tentatively TRBD1 (6 bases). Germline V CDR1 and CDR2: MNHEY, SMNVEV (reference sequence). CDR3 size: 15 residues. Trimming removed 10 bases from V and 6 bases from J, with 22 bases in between. This CDR3 reads CATQGVAGAINEQFF. The CDR3 DNA sequence: TGTGCCACTCAGGGCGTTGCAGGGGCGATCAATGAGCAGTTCTTC.

The V gene is TRBV4-1, the J gene TRBJ2-5, with 7 bases fitting TRBD1. With 0 bases clipped from V and 3 bases from J, the junction kept 10 bases outside the gene matches. This CDR3 spans 17 amino acids. Germline values: CDR1 MGHRA, CDR2 YSYEKL. CDR3 amino acids: CASSQDAGGSVEETQYF. The CDR3 DNA sequence: TGCGCCAGCAGCCAAGATGCAGGGGGTTCCGTTGAAGAGACCCAGTACTTC.

The rearrangement joins TRBV10-2 to TRBJ2-3, with 9 bases lining up with TRBD2. V lost 10 bases, J lost 4 bases, and 6 bases stayed unmatched. CDR3 size: 13 residues. CDR1 and CDR2 (germline): WSHSY, SAAADI. Here the CDR3 DNA reads TGCGCCACCCGAGCGGGGGGAGCAGATACGCAGTATTTT. It codes for CATRAGGADTQYF.

The rearrangement joins TRBV7-8 to TRBJ2-7; 8 nucleotides agree with TRBD2. CDR3 size: 15 residues. Germline V CDR1 and CDR2: SGHVS, FQNEAQ. The V and J ends lost 4 bases and 4 bases, in that order; junction bases with no gene match: 9. The CDR3 region has the DNA TGTGCCAGCAGCTCGGGGGGGCAACTCTCTTACGAGCAGTACTTC. As protein: CASSSGGQLSYEQYF.

The V call is TRBV30, the J call TRBJ2-3; 7 nucleotides line up with TRBD2. The germline CDR1 and CDR2 sequences are GTSNPN and SVGIG (reference sequence). This CDR3 contains 17 residues. V lost 5 bases to trimming and J lost 1 base; unmatched junction nucleotides: 15. CDR3 sequence (DNA): TGTGCCTGGGGCTATGGGATAGAGCGGGGAGGCACAGATACGCAGTATTTT. Residues: CAWGYGIERGGTDTQYF. Full variable domain (outside the CDR3, taken from reference TRBV30 and TRBJ2-3): SQTIHQWPATLVQPVGSPLSLECTVEGTSNPNLYWYRQAAGRGLQLLFYSVGIGQISSEVPQNLSASRPQDRQFILSSKKLLLSDSGFYLCAWGYGIERGGTDTQYFGPGTRLTVL.

The CDR3: CASRLDIYTEAFF. The CDR3 DNA reads as TGTGCCAGCAGACTGGACATTTACACTGAAGCTTTCTTT. The V and J genes are TRBV6-5 and TRBJ1-1; a weak D match, TRBD1 (5 bases). CDR3 size: 13 residues. The V gene's germline CDR1 is MNHEY and CDR2 SVGAGI. V was shortened by 6 bases and J by 3 bases, with 11 bases between the two germline ends.

The rearrangement uses TRBV9 and TRBJ2-2, with 8 bases identical to TRBD2. Germline V gene lookup returns CDR1 SGDLS and CDR2 YYNGEE. The CDR3 runs to 13 residues. V lost 7 bases, J lost 5 bases, and 4 bases stayed unmatched. CDR3 residues: CASSTGGTGELFF. CDR3 bases: TGTGCCAGCTCTACGGGGGGGACCGGGGAGCTGTTTTTT.

The chain is built from TRBV19 and TRBJ2-7, with D maybe TRBD1 (6 bases). Germline CDR1 LNHDA, CDR2 SQIVND (reference sequence). This CDR3 region has 15 residues. V dropped 4 bases and J dropped 4 bases, with 17 bases sitting between them. CDR3 nucleotides: TGTGCCAGTAGTAATCCCGGGACAAGGACGTACGAGCAGTACTTC. As protein: CASSNPGTRTYEQYF.